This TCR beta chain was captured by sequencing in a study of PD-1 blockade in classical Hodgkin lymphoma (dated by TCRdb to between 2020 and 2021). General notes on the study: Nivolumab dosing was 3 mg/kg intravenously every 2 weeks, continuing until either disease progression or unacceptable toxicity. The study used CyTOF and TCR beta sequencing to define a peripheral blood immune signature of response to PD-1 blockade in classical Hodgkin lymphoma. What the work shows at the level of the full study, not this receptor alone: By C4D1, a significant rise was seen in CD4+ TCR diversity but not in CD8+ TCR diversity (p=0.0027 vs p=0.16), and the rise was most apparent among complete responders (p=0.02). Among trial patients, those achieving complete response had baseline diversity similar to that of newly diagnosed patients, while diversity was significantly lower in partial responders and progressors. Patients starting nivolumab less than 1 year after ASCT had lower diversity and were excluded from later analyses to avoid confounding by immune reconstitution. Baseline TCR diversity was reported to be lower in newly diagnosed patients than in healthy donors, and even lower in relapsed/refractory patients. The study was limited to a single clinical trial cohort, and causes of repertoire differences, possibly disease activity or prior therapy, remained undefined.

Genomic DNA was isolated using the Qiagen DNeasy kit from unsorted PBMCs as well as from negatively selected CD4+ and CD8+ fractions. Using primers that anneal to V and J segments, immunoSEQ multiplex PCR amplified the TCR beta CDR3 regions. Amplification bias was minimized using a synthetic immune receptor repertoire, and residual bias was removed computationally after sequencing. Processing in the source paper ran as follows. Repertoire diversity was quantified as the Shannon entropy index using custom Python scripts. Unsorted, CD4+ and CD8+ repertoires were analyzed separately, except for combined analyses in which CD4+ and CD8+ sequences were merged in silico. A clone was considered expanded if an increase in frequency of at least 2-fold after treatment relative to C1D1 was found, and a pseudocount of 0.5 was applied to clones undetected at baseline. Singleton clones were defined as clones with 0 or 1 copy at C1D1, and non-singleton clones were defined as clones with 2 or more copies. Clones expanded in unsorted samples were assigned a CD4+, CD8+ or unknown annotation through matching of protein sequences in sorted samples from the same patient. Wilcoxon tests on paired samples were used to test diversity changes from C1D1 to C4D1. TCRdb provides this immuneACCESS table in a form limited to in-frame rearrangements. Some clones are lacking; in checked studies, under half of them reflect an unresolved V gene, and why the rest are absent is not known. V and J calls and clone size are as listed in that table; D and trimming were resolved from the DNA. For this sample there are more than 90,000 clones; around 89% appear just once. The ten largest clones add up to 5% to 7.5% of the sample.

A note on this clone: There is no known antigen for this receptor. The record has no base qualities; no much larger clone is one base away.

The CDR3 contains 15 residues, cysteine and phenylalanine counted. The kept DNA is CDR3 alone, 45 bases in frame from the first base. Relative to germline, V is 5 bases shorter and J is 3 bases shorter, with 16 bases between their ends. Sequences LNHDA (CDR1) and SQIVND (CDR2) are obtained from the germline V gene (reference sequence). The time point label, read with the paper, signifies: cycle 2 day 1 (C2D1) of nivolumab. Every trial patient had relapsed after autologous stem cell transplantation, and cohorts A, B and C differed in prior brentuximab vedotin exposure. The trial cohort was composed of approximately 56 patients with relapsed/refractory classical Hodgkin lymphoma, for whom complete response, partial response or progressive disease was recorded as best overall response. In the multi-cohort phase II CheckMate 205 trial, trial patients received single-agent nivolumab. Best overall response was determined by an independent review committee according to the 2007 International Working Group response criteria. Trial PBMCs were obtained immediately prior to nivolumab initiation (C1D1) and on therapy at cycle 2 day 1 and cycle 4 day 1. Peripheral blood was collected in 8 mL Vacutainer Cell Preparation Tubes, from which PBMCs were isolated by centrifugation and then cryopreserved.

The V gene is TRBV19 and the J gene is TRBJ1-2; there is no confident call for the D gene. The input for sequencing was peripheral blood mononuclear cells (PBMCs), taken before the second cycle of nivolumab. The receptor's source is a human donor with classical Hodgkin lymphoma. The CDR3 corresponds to CASSPRTAWDYGYTF. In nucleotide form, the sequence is TGTGCCAGTAGTCCCCGGACTGCTTGGGACTATGGCTACACCTTC.